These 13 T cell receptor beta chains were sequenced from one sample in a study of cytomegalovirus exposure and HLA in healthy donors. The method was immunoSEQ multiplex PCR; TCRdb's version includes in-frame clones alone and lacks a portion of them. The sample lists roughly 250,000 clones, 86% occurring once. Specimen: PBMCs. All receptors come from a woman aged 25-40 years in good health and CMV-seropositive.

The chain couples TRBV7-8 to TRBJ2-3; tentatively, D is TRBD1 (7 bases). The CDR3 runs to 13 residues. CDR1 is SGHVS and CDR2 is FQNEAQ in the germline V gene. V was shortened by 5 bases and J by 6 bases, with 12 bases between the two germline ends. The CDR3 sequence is CASSQGGWDTQYF. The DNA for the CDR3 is TGTGCCAGCAGCCAGGGGGGTTGGGATACGCAGTATTTT.

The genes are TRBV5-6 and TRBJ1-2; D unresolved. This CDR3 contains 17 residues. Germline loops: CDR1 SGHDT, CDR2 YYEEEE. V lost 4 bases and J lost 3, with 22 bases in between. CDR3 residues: CASSLISAVEADYGYTF. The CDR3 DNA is TGTGCCAGCAGCCTCATATCCGCAGTCGAGGCGGACTATGGCTACACCTTC.

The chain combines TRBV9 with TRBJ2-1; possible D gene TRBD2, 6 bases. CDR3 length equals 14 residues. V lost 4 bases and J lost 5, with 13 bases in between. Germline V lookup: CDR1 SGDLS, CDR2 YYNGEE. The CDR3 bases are TGTGCCAGCAGCTCGTTGGGACTTGACAATGAGCAGTTCTTC. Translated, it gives CASSSLGLDNEQFF.

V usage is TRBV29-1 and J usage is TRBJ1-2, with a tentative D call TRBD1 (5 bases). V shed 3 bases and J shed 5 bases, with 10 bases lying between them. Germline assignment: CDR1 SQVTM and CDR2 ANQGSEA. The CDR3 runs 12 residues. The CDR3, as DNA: TGCAGCGTTGAGGAGGGGAGATATGGCTACACCTTC. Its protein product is CSVEEGRYGYTF.

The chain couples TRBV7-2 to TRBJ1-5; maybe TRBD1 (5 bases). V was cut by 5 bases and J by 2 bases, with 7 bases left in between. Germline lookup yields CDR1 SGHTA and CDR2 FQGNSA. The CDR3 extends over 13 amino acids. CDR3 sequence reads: CASSDSRNQPQHF. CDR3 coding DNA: TGTGCCAGCAGCGACAGCCGCAATCAGCCCCAGCATTTT.

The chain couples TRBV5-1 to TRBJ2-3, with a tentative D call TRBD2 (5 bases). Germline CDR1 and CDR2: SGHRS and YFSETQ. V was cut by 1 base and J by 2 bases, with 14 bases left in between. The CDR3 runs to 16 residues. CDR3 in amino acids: CASSLPIVGATDTQYF. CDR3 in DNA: TGCGCCAGCAGCTTGCCTATCGTGGGAGCCACAGATACGCAGTATTTT.

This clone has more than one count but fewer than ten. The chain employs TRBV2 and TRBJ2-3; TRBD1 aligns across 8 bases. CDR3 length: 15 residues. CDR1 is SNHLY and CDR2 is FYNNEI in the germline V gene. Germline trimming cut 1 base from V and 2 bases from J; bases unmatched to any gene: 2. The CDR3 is CASSEGQGHTDTQYF. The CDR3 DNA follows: TGTGCCAGCAGTGAAGGACAGGGGCACACAGATACGCAGTATTTT.

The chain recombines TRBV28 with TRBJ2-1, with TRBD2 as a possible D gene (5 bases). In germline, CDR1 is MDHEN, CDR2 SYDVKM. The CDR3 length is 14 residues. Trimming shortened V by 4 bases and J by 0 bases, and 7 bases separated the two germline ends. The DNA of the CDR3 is TGTGCCAGCAGTTATACTAGCTCCTACAATGAGCAGTTCTTC. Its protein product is CASSYTSSYNEQFF.

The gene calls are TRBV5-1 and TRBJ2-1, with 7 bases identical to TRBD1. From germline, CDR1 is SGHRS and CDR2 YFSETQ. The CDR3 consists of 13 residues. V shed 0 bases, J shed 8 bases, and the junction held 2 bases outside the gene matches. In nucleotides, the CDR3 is TGCGCCAGCAGCTTGGGACAGGGCTATGAGCAGTTCTTC. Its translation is CASSLGQGYEQFF. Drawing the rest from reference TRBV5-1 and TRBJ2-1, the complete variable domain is KAGVTQTPRYLIKTRGQQVTLSCSPISGHRSVSWYQQTPGQGLQFLFEYFSETQRNKGNFPGRFSGRQFSNSRSEMNVSTLELGDSALYLCASSLGQGYEQFFGPGTRLTVL.

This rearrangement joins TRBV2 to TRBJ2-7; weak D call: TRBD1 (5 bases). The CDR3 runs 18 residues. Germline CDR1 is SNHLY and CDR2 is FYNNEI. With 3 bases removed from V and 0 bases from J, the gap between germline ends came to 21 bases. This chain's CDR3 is CASSDVRDNSISSYEQYF. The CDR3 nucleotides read TGTGCCAGCAGTGATGTCAGGGATAATTCTATAAGCTCCTACGAGCAGTACTTC.

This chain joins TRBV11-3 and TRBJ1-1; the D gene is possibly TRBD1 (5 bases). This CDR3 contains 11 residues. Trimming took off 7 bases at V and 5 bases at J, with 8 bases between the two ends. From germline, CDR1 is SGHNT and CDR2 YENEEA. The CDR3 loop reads CASTRGTEAFF. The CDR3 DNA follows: TGTGCCAGCACCCGGGGGACTGAAGCTTTCTTT.

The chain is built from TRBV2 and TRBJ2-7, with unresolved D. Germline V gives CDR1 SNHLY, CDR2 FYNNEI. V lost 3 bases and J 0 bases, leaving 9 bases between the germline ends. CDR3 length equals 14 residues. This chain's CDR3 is CASSDPRGSYEQYF. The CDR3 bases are TGTGCCAGCAGTGATCCCCGAGGCTCCTACGAGCAGTACTTC.

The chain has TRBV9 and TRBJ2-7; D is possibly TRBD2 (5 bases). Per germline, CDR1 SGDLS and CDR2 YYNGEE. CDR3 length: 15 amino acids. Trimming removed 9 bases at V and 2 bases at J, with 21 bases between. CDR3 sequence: CANHFPGLLPYEQYF. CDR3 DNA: TGTGCCAACCATTTTCCGGGATTACTTCCCTACGAGCAGTACTTC.